Below, 21 T cell receptor beta chains from the same sample are listed, as sequenced in a study of response to subunit inactivated influenza vaccine. TCRdb re-analysed the RT-PCR reads in MiXCR, keeping a single row per CDR3 protein. The repertoire includes a few hundred thousand distinct CDR3 sequences, approximately 20% of them detected once, and around a tenth sits in the top ten. The sequencing here drew on PBMCs from blood, taken 21 months after vaccination. These TCRs come from a man aged 50 to 75 who received an inactivated influenza vaccine.

Only a few counts were recorded for this clonotype. The rearrangement uses TRBV2 and TRBJ2-7; a weak D match, TRBD1 (5 bases). V dropped 8 bases and J dropped 7 bases, with 15 bases sitting between them. This CDR3 contains 12 residues. Germline values: CDR1 SNHLY, CDR2 FYNNEI. CDR3 amino acids: CASGRRVGEQYF. The CDR3 region has the DNA TGTGCCAGCGGGCGCAGGGTTGGTGAGCAGTACTTC.

The rearrangement joins TRBV2 to TRBJ2-7, with unresolved D. The CDR3 loop spans 11 amino acids. CDR1 and CDR2 (germline): SNHLY, FYNNEI. V gave up 3 bases and J gave up 3 bases, with 3 bases separating them. This chain's CDR3 is CASSEHYEQYF. The CDR3 DNA follows: TGTGCCAGCAGTGAGCACTACGAGCAGTACTTC.

This clonotype was observed at least ten times. This rearrangement joins TRBV12-3 or TRBV12-4 to TRBJ1-1, with a tentative D call TRBD1 (5 bases). This CDR3 has 14 residues. V shed 3 bases and J shed 1 base, with 9 bases lying between them. CDR3 loop: CASSFDRTNTEAFF. In DNA form, the CDR3 reads TGTGCCAGCAGTTTCGACAGAACGAACACTGAAGCTTTCTTT.

There are many counts of this clonotype. The rearrangement links TRBV20-1 to TRBJ1-2, with D hard to call. CDR3 length: 13 amino acids. V lost 0 bases and J lost 0, with 5 bases in between. Germline loops: CDR1 DFQATT, CDR2 SNEGSKA (reference sequence). CDR3 nucleotide sequence: TGCAGTGCTAGAGATAAGCCTAACTATGGCTACACCTTC. Translated: CSARDKPNYGYTF.

This clonotype showed up just a few times. The rearrangement joins TRBV12-3 or TRBV12-4 to TRBJ1-1; the D gene is possibly TRBD1 (5 bases). V was cut by 1 base and J by 5 bases, with 11 bases left in between. The CDR3 is 14 amino acids. Written as DNA, the CDR3 is TGTGCCAGCAGTTTAGAGCAGGGCTTGACTGAAGCTTTCTTT. Translation gives CASSLEQGLTEAFF.

The CDR3 nucleotides are TGTGCCAGCAGTTTACAATTCGGACTAGCGGGAGGGCCGGGCGAGCAGTACTTC. This codes for CASSLQFGLAGGPGEQYF. V gene TRBV12-3 or TRBV12-4 combines with J gene TRBJ2-7; 15 positions match TRBD2. Trimming took 2 bases from V and 6 from J; bases not matched to a gene: 11. This CDR3 has 18 amino acids.

In its sample, this clonotype was seen many times. The chain carries TRBV3-1 and TRBJ2-7; 7 bases are shared with TRBD1. V shed 3 bases, J shed 3 bases, and the junction held 5 bases outside the gene matches. The CDR3 has 14 residues. The germline gives CDR1 LGHDT, CDR2 YNNKEL (reference sequence). In DNA, the CDR3 is TGTGCCAGCAGCCAGACAGGGTGGGACTACGAGCAGTACTTC. It codes for CASSQTGWDYEQYF.

The chain combines TRBV24-1 with TRBJ2-7, with D perhaps matching TRBD1 or TRBD2 (5 bases each). Per germline, CDR1 KGHDR and CDR2 SFDVKD. Between the trimmed V and J ends, which lost 12 bases and 3 bases, there was a span of 11 bases. The CDR3 extends over 11 amino acids. The CDR3 region is CAAGTVYEQYF. The CDR3, as DNA: TGTGCCGCCGGGACGGTCTACGAGCAGTACTTC.

The chain is built from TRBV10-3 and TRBJ1-5; tentative D call: TRBD1 (5 bases). This CDR3 region has 14 residues. Between the trimmed V and J ends, which lost 6 bases and 3 bases, there was a span of 12 bases. Per germline, CDR1 ENHRY and CDR2 SYGVKD. CDR3 nucleotide sequence: TGTGCCATCAGGGGGGTATTAGACAATCAGCCCCAGCATTTT. Translated: CAIRGVLDNQPQHF.

This CDR3 is CASSLVGDHSNQPQHF. In nucleotides, the CDR3 is TGTGCCAGCAGCTTGGTAGGGGATCATAGCAATCAGCCCCAGCATTTT. The chain is built from TRBV5-5 and TRBJ1-5; D may be TRBD1 (5 bases). The germline V gene encodes CDR1 SGHKS and CDR2 YYEKEE (reference sequence). This CDR3 is 16 amino acids long. V was clipped by 0 bases and J by 0 bases, with 10 bases between them.

The rearrangement uses TRBV4-1 and TRBJ1-5, with TRBD1 matching over 7 bases. Germline values: CDR1 MGHRA, CDR2 YSYEKL. V trimming: 1 base; J trimming: 4 bases; junction bases outside the gene matches: 7. The CDR3 runs to 16 residues. The CDR3 here is CASSQGLSRGNQPQHF. CDR3 DNA sequence: TGCGCCAGCAGCCAAGGACTTTCCAGGGGGAATCAGCCCCAGCATTTT.

This clonotype was observed a few times. The chain combines TRBV5-8 with TRBJ2-2; TRBD1 or TRBD2 may be the D gene (5 bases each). Trimming shortened V by 0 bases and J by 3 bases, and 15 bases separated the two germline ends. The V gene's germline CDR1 is SGHTS and CDR2 YDEGEE. The CDR3 is 17 amino acids. CDR3 sequence (DNA): TGTGCCAGCAGCTTGGAGTACCGGGACGGATACACCGGGGAGCTGTTTTTT. Protein product: CASSLEYRDGYTGELFF.

Worth noting for this clonotype: Given a much more abundant clone one base away, this may be a read error. The J gene is TRBJ1-1, the V gene TRBV7-9; TRBD1 aligns across 11 bases. This CDR3 has 14 residues. CDR1 SEHNR and CDR2 FQNEAQ come from the germline V gene (reference sequence). The CDR3 DNA reads as TGTGTCACCGTAGGACAGGGGGCGCACACTGAAGCTTTCTTT. This codes for CVTVGQGAHTEAFF.

The sample holds a few counts of this clonotype. The V gene is TRBV12-3 or TRBV12-4, the J gene TRBJ1-5, with TRBD1 matching 7 bases. This CDR3 comprises 18 residues. V shed 8 bases, J shed 2 bases, and the junction held 18 bases outside the gene matches. This CDR3 reads CASSWGTAFYSGNQPQHF. The CDR3 DNA follows: TGTGCCAGCTCGTGGGGGACAGCCTTCTATAGCGGCAATCAGCCCCAGCATTTT.

This chain uses TRBV5-6 with TRBJ1-1; D unresolved. Germline-derived CDR1 and CDR2 are SGHDT and YYEEEE. V was clipped by 0 bases and J by 4 bases, with 1 base between them. CDR3 length: 11 amino acids. The CDR3 DNA is TGTGCCAGCAGCTTGGCCACTGAAGCTTTCTTT. Amino acid sequence: CASSLATEAFF.

The table lists this clonotype with a few counts. The chain recombines TRBV20-1 with TRBJ1-1, with D possibly TRBD1 on 6 matching bases. V dropped 5 bases and J dropped 1 base, with 14 bases sitting between them. The germline gives CDR1 DFQATT, CDR2 SNEGSKA (reference sequence). The CDR3 runs to 14 residues. The CDR3 sequence: CSAGYRGRNTEAFF. The CDR3 bases are TGCAGTGCTGGATATCGGGGGCGGAACACTGAAGCTTTCTTT.

This chain links TRBV20-1 with TRBJ2-3, with D tentatively TRBD2 (6 bases). V was shortened by 4 bases and J by 5 bases, with 19 bases between the two germline ends. The CDR3 has 15 amino acids. Germline CDR1 DFQATT, CDR2 SNEGSKA (reference sequence). This chain's CDR3 is CSATRARGGGDTQYF. DNA for the CDR3: TGCAGTGCTACCAGGGCGAGGGGAGGAGGAGATACGCAGTATTTT.

V is TRBV4-3 and J is TRBJ2-7; possibly TRBD1 for D (6 bases). V was trimmed by 3 bases and J by 0 bases, leaving 6 bases between them. This CDR3 is 13 amino acids long. Per the germline V gene, CDR1 is LGHNA and CDR2 is YSLEER. CDR3 amino acids: CASSQTGSYEQYF. CDR3 DNA: TGCGCCAGCAGCCAGACAGGCTCCTACGAGCAGTACTTC.

The V gene is TRBV4-3, the J gene TRBJ2-6, with D perhaps TRBD1 (6 bases). With 0 bases removed from V and 0 bases from J, the gap between germline ends came to 15 bases. Germline V gives CDR1 LGHNA, CDR2 YSLEER. CDR3 length: 19 amino acids. CDR3 sequence reads: CASSQETGLLLSGANVLTF. The DNA for the CDR3 is TGCGCCAGCAGCCAAGAGACAGGACTTTTACTCTCTGGGGCCAACGTCCTGACTTTC.

V is TRBV7-2 and J is TRBJ2-5; no firm D call. V shed 2 bases and J shed 8 bases, with 6 bases lying between them. The CDR3 contains 11 residues. Germline assignment: CDR1 SGHTA and CDR2 FQGNSA. The CDR3 reads CASSLTGTQYF. CDR3 sequence (DNA): TGTGCCAGCAGCTTAACCGGTACCCAGTACTTC.

This clonotype showed up many times. V is TRBV28 and J is TRBJ1-6, with 8 bases lining up with TRBD1. The trim removed 1 base at V and 9 bases at J, leaving 2 bases unmatched. This CDR3 has 14 residues. The germline V gene has CDR1 MDHEN and CDR2 SYDVKM. CDR3 sequence reads: CASSLSGTGSPLHF. In DNA, the CDR3 is TGTGCCAGCAGTTTATCAGGGACAGGTTCACCCCTCCACTTT.